This T cell receptor (beta chain) appears in the sequencing data of a study of blood T cell repertoires in COVID-19. TCRdb keeps only in-frame clones here, not all; method: immunoSEQ multiplex PCR. The table lists under 350,000 clones, about nine tenths of them singletons. CDR1 is SEHNR and CDR2 is FQNEAQ in the germline V gene (reference sequence). The CDR3 loop spans 15 amino acids. The ends lost 6 bases at V and 6 bases at J; junction bases unmatched: 9. Sequencing was carried out using peripheral blood. This TCR was sampled from a woman aged 30 to 39 with COVID-19, enrolled during active disease. The chain is built from TRBV7-9 and TRBJ2-7; 12 nucleotides align to TRBD2. For the CDR3, the DNA is TGTGCCAGCAGTCGAGAGACTAGCGGGAGAGGCGAGCAGTACTTC. Its protein product is CASSRETSGRGEQYF. The whole variable domain, filled in from reference TRBV7-9 and TRBJ2-7, reads DTGVSQNPRHKITKRGQNVTFRCDPISEHNRLYWYRQTLGQGPEFLTYFQNEAQLEKSRLLSDRFSAERPKGSFSTLEIQRTEQGDSAMYLCASSRETSGRGEQYFGPGTRLTVT.